One and the same sample provided the 8 T cell receptor beta chains below, sequenced in a study of blood T cell repertoires in COVID-19. Produced via immunoSEQ multiplex PCR; TCRdb's table is partial and in-frame only. The data contain 80,000 to 100,000 clones, roughly 90% of them singletons. Sequenced input: peripheral blood. The receptors were gathered from a human donor with active COVID-19. The donor label of this sample is uncertain.

V is TRBV10-3 and J is TRBJ1-1, with 8 positions matching TRBD1. The CDR3 is made up of 16 amino acids. Per the germline V gene, CDR1 is ENHRY and CDR2 is SYGVKD. V shed 5 bases, J shed 0 bases, and the junction held 8 bases outside the gene matches. CDR3 sequence reads: CAISSTGQDMNTEAFF. The CDR3 DNA reads TGTGCCATCAGTTCCACGGGACAGGACATGAACACTGAAGCTTTCTTT.

The rearrangement uses TRBV4-1 and TRBJ2-5; 9 bases line up with TRBD2. Losses at the gene ends were 0 bases for V and 0 bases for J; bases not matched to a gene: 17. The length of the CDR3 is 21 residues. Per germline, CDR1 MGHRA and CDR2 YSYEKL. The CDR3 loop reads CASSQEGDSGGPRTYQETQYF. Written as DNA, the CDR3 is TGCGCCAGCAGCCAAGAAGGGGACAGCGGGGGGCCGAGAACGTACCAAGAGACCCAGTACTTC.

This sequence joins TRBV11-2 and TRBJ2-7; 9 positions match TRBD2. From germline, CDR1 is SGHAT and CDR2 FQNNGV. J gave up 7 bases and V 5 bases, and 12 bases lay outside the gene matches. This CDR3 is built from 15 residues. CDR3 in amino acids: CASSRRTSAEGEQYF. The CDR3 bases are TGTGCCAGCAGCCGTAGGACTAGCGCTGAGGGGGAGCAGTACTTC.

In this sample, this clone turned up once. The chain has TRBV5-4 and TRBJ1-2, with TRBD1 matching 10 bases. Germline CDR1 is SGHNT and CDR2 is YYREEE (reference sequence). The CDR3 is 15 amino acids. V shed 7 bases and J 2 bases; nucleotides not matched to a gene: 8. The CDR3 is CASRPGTGENYGYTF. The CDR3, as DNA: TGTGCCAGCCGCCCTGGGACAGGGGAAAACTATGGCTACACCTTC.

This clone came up a few times. The V and J genes are TRBV7-9 and TRBJ1-5, with 9 bases fitting TRBD1. The CDR3 length is 14 residues. V shed 5 bases, J shed 5 bases, and the junction held 4 bases outside the gene matches. The germline V gene encodes CDR1 SEHNR and CDR2 FQNEAQ (reference sequence). CDR3 amino acids: CASSRDRGDQPQHF. The CDR3 bases are TGTGCCAGCAGCCGAGACAGGGGGGATCAGCCCCAGCATTTT.

Written as DNA, the CDR3 is TGTGCCAGCAACCCGTTACAGGGGGTTGGTGAGCAGTTCTTC. Residues: CASNPLQGVGEQFF. The chain joins TRBV5-6 to TRBJ2-1; 8 bases match TRBD1. This CDR3 is built from 14 residues. Germline lookup yields CDR1 SGHDT and CDR2 YYEEEE. V was clipped by 6 bases and J by 9 bases; unmatched bases: 11.

This chain links TRBV7-9 with TRBJ1-1; no reliable D call. In germline, CDR1 is SEHNR, CDR2 FQNEAQ (reference sequence). The CDR3 runs 14 residues. The germline V and J ends were trimmed by 1 base and 2 bases, with 8 bases remaining between them. This chain's CDR3 is CASSLDGSNTEAFF. In DNA form, the CDR3 reads TGTGCCAGCAGCTTAGACGGGTCAAACACTGAAGCTTTCTTT.

This clone was seen at least ten times. Additional DNA sequences in this sample encode the identical CDR3. The rearrangement links TRBV7-2 to TRBJ2-7; 10 bases fit TRBD1. Germline trimming cut 3 bases from V and 5 bases from J; bases unmatched to any gene: 7. The CDR3 is made up of 15 amino acids. The V gene's germline CDR1 is SGHTA and CDR2 FQGNSA. The DNA for the CDR3 is TGTGCCAGCAGCTTTGGACAGGGGGATAGGGACGAGCAGTACTTC. The encoded protein is CASSFGQGDRDEQYF.